The rows below give T cell receptor beta chains drawn from one sample of a study of T cells in tuberculosis. The protocol was immunoSEQ multiplex PCR, while the TCRdb copy is restricted to in-frame clones and leaves out a portion. This table has 35,000 to 45,000 clones, about 95% appearing once. The sequenced material came from PBMCs. All receptors come from a donor aged 10-35 years with latent tuberculosis or without tuberculosis infection. Some clones in this sample may be carry-over from other donors' samples. CDR3s include the opening cysteine and the closing phenylalanine or tryptophan. A D gene is named only where the DNA matches it firmly. Size is stated for part of the rows, as once, few or many counts, or as a class when the clone is expanded.

V: TRBV7-2; J: TRBJ2-7; size: NA; D: TRBD2; DNA: TGTGTAGCGGGAGAGTACGAGCAGTACTTC; CDR3: CVAGEYEQYF
V: TRBV14; J: TRBJ1-2; size: NA; D: NA; DNA: TGTGCCAGCAGCCAAGAAGTCCGGGGCTATGGCTACACCTTC; CDR3: CASSQEVRGYGYTF
V: TRBV5-1; J: TRBJ2-7; size: NA; D: NA; DNA: TGCGCCAGCAGCCTTGGGGCAGGGGCCTCCTACGAGCAGTACTTC; CDR3: CASSLGAGASYEQYF
V: TRBV5-4; J: TRBJ2-2; size: NA; D: TRBD1; DNA: TGTGCCAGCAGCCCGGCGGGACAGGGGGCAATCACCGGGGAGCTGTTTTTT; CDR3: CASSPAGQGAITGELFF
V: TRBV6-1; J: TRBJ2-1; size: NA; D: TRBD2; DNA: TGTGCCAGCAGTGTTCCTAGCGGGACCAATGAGCAGTTCTTC; CDR3: CASSVPSGTNEQFF
V: TRBV7-2; J: TRBJ2-5; size: NA; D: TRBD2; DNA: TGTGCCAGCAGCTTAGCAGGACTAGCCTGGGAGACCCAGTACTTC; CDR3: CASSLAGLAWETQYF
V: TRBV6-5; J: TRBJ1-2; size: NA; D: NA; DNA: TGTGCCAGCCAGGGTGATAACTATGGCTACACCTTC; CDR3: CASQGDNYGYTF
V: TRBV13; J: TRBJ2-3; size: NA; D: TRBD2; DNA: TGTGCCAGCAGCCCTACCCTATGGGCGGGAGCTCTAACAGATACGCAGTATTTT; CDR3: CASSPTLWAGALTDTQYF
V: TRBV27; J: TRBJ2-7; size: NA; D: TRBD1; DNA: TGTGCCAGCAGTTCGTCGACAGGGGTGCTCTCCTACGAGCAGTACTTC; CDR3: CASSSSTGVLSYEQYF
V: TRBV28; J: TRBJ2-4; size: NA; D: NA; DNA: TGTGCCAGCAGTACCTCCTGGGGCCCTAAAAACATTCAGTACTTC; CDR3: CASSTSWGPKNIQYF
V: TRBV15; J: TRBJ1-1; size: NA; D: NA; DNA: TGTGCCACCAGCAGAGATCCTCGGGTTGCAGCCGTCACTGAAGCTTTCTTT; CDR3: CATSRDPRVAAVTEAFF
V: TRBV2; J: TRBJ1-5; size: NA; D: NA; DNA: TGTGCCAGCAAGGGGTATAGCAATCAGCCCCAGCATTTT; CDR3: CASKGYSNQPQHF
V: TRBV23-1; J: TRBJ2-7; size: NA; D: NA; DNA: TGCGCCAGCAGTCATCCGAGGAGGGATAGGGCTTCCTACGAGCAGTACTTC; CDR3: CASSHPRRDRASYEQYF
V: TRBV6-5; J: TRBJ1-2; size: NA; D: NA; DNA: TGTGCCAGCAGTTACTCACCCGATCGGGGCTACACCTTC; CDR3: CASSYSPDRGYTF
V: TRBV4-1; J: TRBJ2-7; size: once; D: NA; DNA: TGCGCCAGCAGCCAAGATGACTGGGAGACAAACGAGCAGTACTTC; CDR3: CASSQDDWETNEQYF
V: TRBV4-2; J: TRBJ1-2; size: NA; D: TRBD1; DNA: TGTGCCAGCACCTACAGGGGTATCAACTATGGCTACACCTTC; CDR3: CASTYRGINYGYTF
V: TRBV9; J: TRBJ2-2; size: once; D: NA; DNA: TGTGCCAGCAGCGTAGTCCCGACTAGAGTCGGGGAGCTGTTTTTT; CDR3: CASSVVPTRVGELFF
V: TRBV18; J: TRBJ2-5; size: NA; D: TRBD2; DNA: TGTGCCAGCTCACCGTCTAGCGGGAGGGTTTTTGTGACCCAGTACTTC; CDR3: CASSPSSGRVFVTQYF
V: TRBV11-2; J: TRBJ2-7; size: NA; D: TRBD2; DNA: TGTGCCAGCAGCTTAGACGGAGGACTAGCGGTTTCTTACGAGCAGTACTTC; CDR3: CASSLDGGLAVSYEQYF
V: TRBV6-1; J: TRBJ2-2; size: NA; D: TRBD1; DNA: TGTGCCAGCAGGGACAGGGCCAGGGAGACCGGGGAGCTGTTTTTT; CDR3: CASRDRARETGELFF
V: TRBV28; J: TRBJ1-1; size: NA; D: NA; DNA: TGTGCCAGCAGTTTGACACAGGGAACTGAAGCTTTCTTT; CDR3: CASSLTQGTEAFF
V: TRBV30; J: TRBJ2-5; size: NA; D: NA; DNA: TGTGCCTGGAGGAGGGGGTTAGAGACCCAGTACTTC; CDR3: CAWRRGLETQYF
V: TRBV5-4; J: TRBJ2-7; size: NA; D: TRBD1; DNA: TGTGCCAGTTCGGCCCGGGACAGTTCCTACGAGCAGTACTTC; CDR3: CASSARDSSYEQYF
V: TRBV6-6; J: TRBJ1-1; size: NA; D: TRBD1; DNA: TGTGCCAGCATCGAGACGACAGGACAGGCTGAAGCTTTCTTT; CDR3: CASIETTGQAEAFF
V: TRBV28; J: TRBJ1-2; size: NA; D: NA; DNA: TGTGCCAGCAGTTTCCAGGGGACTAACTATGGCTACACCTTC; CDR3: CASSFQGTNYGYTF
V: TRBV30; J: TRBJ1-5; size: NA; D: NA; DNA: TGTGCCTGGAGCAAGGGGAGGTATCAGCCCCAGCATTTT; CDR3: CAWSKGRYQPQHF
V: TRBV28; J: TRBJ2-5; size: NA; D: NA; DNA: TGTGCCAGCAGTCAATCCGGGGTAGGAGAGACCCAGTACTTC; CDR3: CASSQSGVGETQYF
V: TRBV5-1; J: TRBJ1-5; size: NA; D: NA; DNA: TGCGCCAGCAGTCCCCCAGGGCCCAATCAGCCCCAGCATTTT; CDR3: CASSPPGPNQPQHF
V: TRBV27; J: TRBJ2-7; size: NA; D: NA; DNA: TGTGCCACAGGGTCCTTCCTTGGCTACGAGCAGTACTTC; CDR3: CATGSFLGYEQYF
V: TRBV5-1; J: TRBJ2-7; size: NA; D: NA; DNA: TGCGCCAGCAGCTCTGGCCTTGGCAGGAAAGCCTACGAGCAGTACTTC; CDR3: CASSSGLGRKAYEQYF
V: TRBV18; J: TRBJ2-7; size: NA; D: NA; DNA: TGTGCCAGCTCACCTGGCGTGGGGCAGGGCCCCTACGAGCAGTACTTC; CDR3: CASSPGVGQGPYEQYF
V: TRBV4-1; J: TRBJ1-3; size: NA; D: NA; DNA: TGCGCCAGCAGCCCGTCTCAGATACGAGGAAACACCATATATTTT; CDR3: CASSPSQIRGNTIYF
V: TRBV7-2; J: TRBJ1-5; size: NA; D: NA; DNA: TGTGCCAGCAGCTTATTAGGGGGTCAGCCCCAGCATTTT; CDR3: CASSLLGGQPQHF
V: TRBV12-5; J: TRBJ2-2; size: NA; D: NA; DNA: TGTGCTAGTGGTTTTGGCGGACTTGAGAACACCGGGGAGCTGTTTTTT; CDR3: CASGFGGLENTGELFF
V: TRBV28; J: TRBJ2-2; size: NA; D: NA; DNA: TGTGCCAGCAGTTTTGGGAGATTCACCGGGGAGCTGTTTTTT; CDR3: CASSFGRFTGELFF
V: TRBV6-5; J: TRBJ1-2; size: few; D: TRBD1; DNA: TGTGCCAGCAGTTACTCGAGGACAGGGGGAAGCTATGGCTACACCTTC; CDR3: CASSYSRTGGSYGYTF
V: TRBV7-2; J: TRBJ1-3; size: NA; D: NA; DNA: TGTGCCAGCAGCTTAGTTTCGGACGGGAGTTTCTCTGGAAACACCATATATTTT; CDR3: CASSLVSDGSFSGNTIYF
V: TRBV4-3; J: TRBJ1-2; size: NA; D: TRBD1; DNA: TGCGCCAGCAGCCAGGGGTTGGGACAGGGCTATGGCTACACCTTC; CDR3: CASSQGLGQGYGYTF
V: TRBV9; J: TRBJ2-1; size: NA; D: TRBD1; DNA: TGTGCCAGCTCCGGGACAGGCTTTCACAATGAGCAGTTCTTC; CDR3: CASSGTGFHNEQFF